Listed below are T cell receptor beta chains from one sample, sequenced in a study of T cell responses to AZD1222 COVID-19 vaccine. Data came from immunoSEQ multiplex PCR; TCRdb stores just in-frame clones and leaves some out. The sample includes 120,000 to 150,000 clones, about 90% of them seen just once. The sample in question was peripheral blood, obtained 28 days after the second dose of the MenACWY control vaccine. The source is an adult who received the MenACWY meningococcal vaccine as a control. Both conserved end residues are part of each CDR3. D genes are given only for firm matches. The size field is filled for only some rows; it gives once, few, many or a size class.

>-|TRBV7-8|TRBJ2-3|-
TGTGCCAGCAGCTTAAGTTTCGGGCCGAGCACAGATACGCAGTATTTT
CASSLSFGPSTDTQYF
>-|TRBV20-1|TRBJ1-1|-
TGCAGTGCTAGAGGGCAGGGTGACGCTTTCTTT
CSARGQGDAFF
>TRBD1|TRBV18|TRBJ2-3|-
TGTGCCAGCTCACCACGGACAGGGGCCCCATCTAGCACAGATACGCAGTATTTT
CASSPRTGAPSSTDTQYF
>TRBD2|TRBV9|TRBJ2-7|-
TGTGCCAGCAGCGTAGCGACTAGCCTGGACAACGAGCAGTACTTC
CASSVATSLDNEQYF
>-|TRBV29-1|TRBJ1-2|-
TGCAGCGTTGTTCGACAGGACTATGGCTACACCTTC
CSVVRQDYGYTF
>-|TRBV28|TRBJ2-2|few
TGTGCCAGCAGTTTAGGAACAGGCATAAGGGGCGGGGAGCTGTTTTTT
CASSLGTGIRGGELFF
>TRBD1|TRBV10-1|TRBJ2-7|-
TGCGCCAGCAGCCGAAGGGTTGTTTTGGACAGGGAGAAGCAGTACTTC
CASSRRVVLDREKQYF
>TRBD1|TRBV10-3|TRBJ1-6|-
TGTGCCATCAGGGGGACAGGAAATTCACCCCTCCACTTT
CAIRGTGNSPLHF
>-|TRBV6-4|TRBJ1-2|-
TGTGCCAGCAGGGGAGACCCGGACGCGCGGGGCTACACCTTC
CASRGDPDARGYTF
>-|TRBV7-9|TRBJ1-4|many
TGTGCCAGCAGCCCTCCAGCGCGGGGCCAATTGGATGGACTGTTTTTT
CASSPPARGQLDGLFF
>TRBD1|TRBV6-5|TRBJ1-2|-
TGTGCCAGCAGTTACGACAGGGGAGTAGGTTGGGGCTACACCTTC
CASSYDRGVGWGYTF
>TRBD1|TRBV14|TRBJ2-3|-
TGTGCCAGCGGACAGGGGGCAACAGATACGCAGTATTTT
CASGQGATDTQYF
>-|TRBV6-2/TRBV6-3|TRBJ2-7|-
TGTGCCAGCAGTTACTCGCAATCGGACAGTGTCAGCTATACCTACGAGCAGTACTTC
CASSYSQSDSVSYTYEQYF
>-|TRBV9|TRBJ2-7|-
TGTGCCAGCAGCGTAGATCCTAGGGCGGCAACCTACGAGCAGTACTTC
CASSVDPRAATYEQYF
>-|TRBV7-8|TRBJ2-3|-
TGTGCCAGCAGCTTGGTTAGTCTAGATACGCAGTATTTT
CASSLVSLDTQYF
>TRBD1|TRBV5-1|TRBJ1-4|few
TGCGCCAGCAGCTTGACCGGGACAGCTAATGAAAAACTGTTTTTT
CASSLTGTANEKLFF
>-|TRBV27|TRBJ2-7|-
TGTGCCAGCAGTTTTTCGTCAGTTGCGGCCTACGAGCAGTACTTC
CASSFSSVAAYEQYF
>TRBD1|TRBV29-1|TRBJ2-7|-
TGCAGCGCCGGGGACAGACCCTACGAGCAGTACTTC
CSAGDRPYEQYF
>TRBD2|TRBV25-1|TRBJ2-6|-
TGTGCCAGCAGTGCCTCGGCGGGGGCTGGGGCCAACGTCCTGACTTTC
CASSASAGAGANVLTF
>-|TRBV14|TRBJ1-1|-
TGTGCCAGCAGCCAAGACAGGGTTGTAGCTTTCTTT
CASSQDRVVAFF
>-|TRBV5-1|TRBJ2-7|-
TGCGCCAGCAGCTCGGGTCCTAGGGGGGGAACCTACGAGCAGTACTTC
CASSSGPRGGTYEQYF
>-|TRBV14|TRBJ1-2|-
TGTGCCAGCAGCCAAGATCAGGCCTACTATGGCTACACCTTC
CASSQDQAYYGYTF
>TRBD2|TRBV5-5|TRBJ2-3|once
TGTGCCAGCACCGGACTAGGGAGACCAGCAGATACGCAGTATTTT
CASTGLGRPADTQYF
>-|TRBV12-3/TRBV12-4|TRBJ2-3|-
TGTGCCAGCAGTTTCGGGGGCGGGGATACGCAGTATTTT
CASSFGGGDTQYF
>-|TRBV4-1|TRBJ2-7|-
TGCGCCAGCAGCCAAAGATCGGATTACGACTACGAGCAGTACTTC
CASSQRSDYDYEQYF
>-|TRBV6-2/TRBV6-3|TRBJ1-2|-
TGTGCCAGCAGTGTAAGTCGGGATGTACCTTCGGGCTACACCTTC
CASSVSRDVPSGYTF
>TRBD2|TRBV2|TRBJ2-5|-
TGTGCCAGCACCGATGGGCTAGCGGGTGAGACCCAGTACTTC
CASTDGLAGETQYF
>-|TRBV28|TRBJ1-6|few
TGTGCCAGCCAACCTAACATGCGTATCTATAATTCACCCCTCCACTTT
CASQPNMRIYNSPLHF
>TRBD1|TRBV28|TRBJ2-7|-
TGTGCCAGCAGCAACGCCGGGACAGGGGACACCTACGAGCAGTACTTC
CASSNAGTGDTYEQYF
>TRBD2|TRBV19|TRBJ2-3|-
TGTGCCAGTAGTATGGCCCCTAGCGGGGGGCCAGATACGCAGTATTTT
CASSMAPSGGPDTQYF
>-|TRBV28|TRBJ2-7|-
TGTGCCAGCAGTTTAACAGGGAACTACGAGCAGTACTTC
CASSLTGNYEQYF
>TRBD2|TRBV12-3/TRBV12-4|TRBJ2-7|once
TGTGCCATAAAACTCGGGGGGGCCGGGGAGCAGTACTTC
CAIKLGGAGEQYF
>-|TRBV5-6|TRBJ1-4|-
TGTGCCAGCAGCTCAACCCATGATGATTCGATAAGCGAAAAACTGTTTTTT
CASSSTHDDSISEKLFF
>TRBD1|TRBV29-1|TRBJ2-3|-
TGCAGCGTAGCCGGGACAGGGGGGCCCACAGATACGCAGTATTTT
CSVAGTGGPTDTQYF
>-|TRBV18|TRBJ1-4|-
TGTGCCAGCTCATTCAGGGAGGCCGCAACTAATGAAAAACTGTTTTTT
CASSFREAATNEKLFF
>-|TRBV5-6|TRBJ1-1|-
TGTGCCAGCAGCTTGCCCTGGCCAAAGGGCGTAAGTCGGAACACTGAAGCTTTCTTT
CASSLPWPKGVSRNTEAFF
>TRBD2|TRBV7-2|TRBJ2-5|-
TGTGCCAGCAGCTTAGCCCCGCTAGCGGGGGGGCTGATCACACGATGGGAGACCCAGTACTTC
CASSLAPLAGGLITRWETQYF
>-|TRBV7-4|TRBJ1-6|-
TGTGCCAGCAGCCTATGGGCAGGGGTAGAGAATTCACCCCTCCACTTT
CASSLWAGVENSPLHF
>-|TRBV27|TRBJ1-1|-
TGTGCCAGCAGCCTCCTCGGCCCCAGGGACACTGAAGCTTTCTTT
CASSLLGPRDTEAFF
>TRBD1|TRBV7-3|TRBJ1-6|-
TGTGCCAGCAGCGAGACAGGGGGGAATTCACCCCTCCACTTT
CASSETGGNSPLHF
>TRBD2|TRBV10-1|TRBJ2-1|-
TGCGCCAGCAGCGTGACTAGCGGAAACTACAATGAGCAGTTCTTC
CASSVTSGNYNEQFF
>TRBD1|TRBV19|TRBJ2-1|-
TGTGCCAGTAGTATAGGTTTGGGACAGGGTAGGGTTGAGCAGTTCTTC
CASSIGLGQGRVEQFF
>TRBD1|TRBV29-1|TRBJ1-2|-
TGCAGCGTTGAGGTTGCAGGGGGCGGCAACTATGGCTACACCTTC
CSVEVAGGGNYGYTF
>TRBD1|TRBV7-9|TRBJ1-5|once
TGTGCCAGCAGCTTAGGGACAGGGGGACTTGGCAATCAGCCCCAGCATTTT
CASSLGTGGLGNQPQHF
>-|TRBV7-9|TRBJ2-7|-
TGTGCCAGCAGCCACCCGGCAACGGTCTCCTACGAGCAGTACTTC
CASSHPATVSYEQYF
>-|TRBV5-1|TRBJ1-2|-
TGCGCCAGCAGCTTGGACCTCTCTAACTATGGCTACACCTTC
CASSLDLSNYGYTF
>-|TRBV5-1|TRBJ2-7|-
TGCGCCAGCAGCTTGTCGTCGCGGAGCTCCTACGAGCAGTACTTC
CASSLSSRSSYEQYF
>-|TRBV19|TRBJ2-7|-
TGTGCCAGTAGTAGTCGGAGGAGCTCCTACGAGCAGTACTTC
CASSSRRSSYEQYF
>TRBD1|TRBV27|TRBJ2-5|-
TGTGCCAGCAGTTCCGGACAGGGGCAAGAGACCCAGTACTTC
CASSSGQGQETQYF
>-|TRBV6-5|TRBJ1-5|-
TGTGCCATTACCCAGGGATTCAATCAGCCCCAGCATTTT
CAITQGFNQPQHF
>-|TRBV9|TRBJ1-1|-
TGTGCCAGCAGCGTAGTAGTGGGAGGGACTGAAGCTTTCTTT
CASSVVVGGTEAFF